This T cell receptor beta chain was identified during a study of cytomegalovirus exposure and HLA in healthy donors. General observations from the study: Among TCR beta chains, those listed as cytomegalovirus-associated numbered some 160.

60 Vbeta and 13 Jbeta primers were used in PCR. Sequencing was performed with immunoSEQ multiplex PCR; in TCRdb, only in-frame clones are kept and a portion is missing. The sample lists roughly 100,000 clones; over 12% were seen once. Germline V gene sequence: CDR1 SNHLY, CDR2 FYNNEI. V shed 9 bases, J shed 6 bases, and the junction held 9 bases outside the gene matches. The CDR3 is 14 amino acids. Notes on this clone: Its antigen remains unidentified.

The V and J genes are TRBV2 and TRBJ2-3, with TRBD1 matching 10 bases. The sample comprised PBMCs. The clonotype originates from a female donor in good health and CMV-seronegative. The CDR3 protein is CARAPGQGLDTQYF. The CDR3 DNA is TGTGCCAGGGCGCCGGGACAGGGGTTGGATACGCAGTATTTT. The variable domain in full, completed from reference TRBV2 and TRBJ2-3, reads EPEVTQTPSHQVTQMGQEVILRCVPISNHLYFYWYRQILGQKVEFLVSFYNNEISEKSEIFDDQFSVERPDGSNFTLKIRSTKLEDSAMYFCARAPGQGLDTQYFGPGTRLTVL.